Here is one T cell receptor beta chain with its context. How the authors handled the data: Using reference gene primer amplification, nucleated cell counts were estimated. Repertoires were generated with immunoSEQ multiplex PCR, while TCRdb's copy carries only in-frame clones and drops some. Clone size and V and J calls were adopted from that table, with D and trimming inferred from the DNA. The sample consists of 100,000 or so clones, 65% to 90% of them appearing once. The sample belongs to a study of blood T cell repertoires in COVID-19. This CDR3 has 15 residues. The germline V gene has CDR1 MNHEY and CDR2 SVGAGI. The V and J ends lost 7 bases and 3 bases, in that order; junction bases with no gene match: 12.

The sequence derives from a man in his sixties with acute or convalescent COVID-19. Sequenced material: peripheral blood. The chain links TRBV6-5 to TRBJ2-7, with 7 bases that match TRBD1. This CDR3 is CASKPTLGQLYEQYF. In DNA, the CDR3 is TGTGCCAGCAAACCTACTTTGGGACAGCTCTACGAGCAGTACTTC.